This TCR beta chain comes out of a study of beta chain features in type 1 diabetes. Notes on this clone: What it binds is not known.

As every portion of the isolated RNA was reverse transcribed, the sequencing read expressed TCRB transcripts. This table comes from immunoSEQ multiplex PCR, and its TCRdb copy is limited to in-frame clones, with some not included. The repertoire includes 810,000 or so clones, 17% of them detected once, and about 0.025% sits in the top ten. Overall study findings and caveats: VDJ junctions sequenced from type 1 diabetes patients showed fewer insertions and more deletions.

What was sequenced was naive CD4+ T cells from blood. The sequence was obtained from a woman younger than 35 in good health.

Here the CDR3 DNA reads TGCGCCAGCAGCCTTGGTTCCGCGAGGTTCCTCTACAATGAGCAGTTCTTC. Protein product: CASSLGSARFLYNEQFF. The chain employs TRBV5-1 and TRBJ2-1; D unclear. Germline-derived CDR1 and CDR2 are SGHRS and YFSETQ. The germline V and J ends were trimmed by 4 bases and 3 bases, with 20 bases remaining between them. This CDR3 is 17 amino acids long.